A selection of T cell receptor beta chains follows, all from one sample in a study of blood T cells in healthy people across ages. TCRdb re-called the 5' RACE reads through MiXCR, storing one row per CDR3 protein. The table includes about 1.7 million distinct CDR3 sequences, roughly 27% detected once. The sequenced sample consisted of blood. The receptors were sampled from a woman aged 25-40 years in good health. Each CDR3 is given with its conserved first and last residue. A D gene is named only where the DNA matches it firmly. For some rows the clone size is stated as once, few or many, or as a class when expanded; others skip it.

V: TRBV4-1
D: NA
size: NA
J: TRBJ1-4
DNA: TGCGCCAGCAGCCAGCAGGGAAGGGAAAAACTGTTTTTT
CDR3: CASSQQGREKLFF

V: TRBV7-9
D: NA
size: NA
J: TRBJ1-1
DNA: TGTGCCAGCAGCGCGGGACAAGCAGGGAACACTGAAGCTTTCTTT
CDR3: CASSAGQAGNTEAFF

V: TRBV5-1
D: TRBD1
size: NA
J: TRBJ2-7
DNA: TGCGCCAGCAGCTTGCATCCAGGGGGCACCTACGAGCAGTACTTC
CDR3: CASSLHPGGTYEQYF

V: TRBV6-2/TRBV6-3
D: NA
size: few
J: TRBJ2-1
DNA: TGTGCCAACAGTAGGCCGGGCCGGACCTTCTACAATGAGCAGTTCTTC
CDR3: CANSRPGRTFYNEQFF

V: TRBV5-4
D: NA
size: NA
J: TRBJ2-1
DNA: TGTGCCAGCAGCTTGACTGTACGGCCGGATGAGCAGTTCTTC
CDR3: CASSLTVRPDEQFF

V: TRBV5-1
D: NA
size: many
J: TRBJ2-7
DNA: TGCGCCAGCAGCAGGGACCACGAGCAGTACTTC
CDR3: CASSRDHEQYF

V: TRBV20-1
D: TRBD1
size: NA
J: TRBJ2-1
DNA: TGCAGTGCTAGCGGACAGGTCGGAGAGCAGTTCTTC
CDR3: CSASGQVGEQFF

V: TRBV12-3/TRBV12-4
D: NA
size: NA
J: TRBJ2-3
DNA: TGTGCCAGCAGCCGAGATTTAGGGTGGGGGACTTCTAGCACAGATACGCAGTATTTT
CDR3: CASSRDLGWGTSSTDTQYF

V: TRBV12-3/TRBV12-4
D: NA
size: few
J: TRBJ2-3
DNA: TGTGCCACCGCTGGTCGGAGGGGGGGCCCAGATACGCAGTATTTT
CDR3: CATAGRRGGPDTQYF

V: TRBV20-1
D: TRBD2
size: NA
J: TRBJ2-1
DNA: TGCAGTGCTCCCACGAGACTAGCGGCCAACAATGAGCAGTTCTTC
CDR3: CSAPTRLAANNEQFF

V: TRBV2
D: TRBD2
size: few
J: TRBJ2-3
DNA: TGTGCCAGCAACAGGCTAGCGGGCGGGGGTACGCAGTATTTT
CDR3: CASNRLAGGGTQYF

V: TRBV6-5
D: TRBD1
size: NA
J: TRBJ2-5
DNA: TGTGCCAGCAGACAACGACAGGGCGGGCAGTACTTC
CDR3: CASRQRQGGQYF

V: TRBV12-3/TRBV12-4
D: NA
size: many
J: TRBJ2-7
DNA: TGTGCCAGCACAGGTGATACCTACGAGCAGTACTTC
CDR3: CASTGDTYEQYF

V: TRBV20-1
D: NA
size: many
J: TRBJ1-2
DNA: TGCAGTGCTAGAGGCACGGGGGGCTACACCTTC
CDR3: CSARGTGGYTF

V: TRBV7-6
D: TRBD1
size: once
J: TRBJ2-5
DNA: TGTGTCAGCAGCGGCCGGGACAGGAGGGGGGAGACCCAGTACTTC
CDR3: CVSSGRDRRGETQYF

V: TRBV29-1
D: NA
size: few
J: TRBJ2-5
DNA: TGCAGCGTTGAAATGACCCTTTCGGAGACCCAGTACTTC
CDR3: CSVEMTLSETQYF

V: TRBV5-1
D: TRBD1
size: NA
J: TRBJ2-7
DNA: TGCGCCAGCAGCGCCTGGACAGGGATGGTCGAGCAGTACTTC
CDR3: CASSAWTGMVEQYF

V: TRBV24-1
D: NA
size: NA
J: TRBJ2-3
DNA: TGTGCCACCAGTAAAAGGCACGGCACAGATACGCAGTATTTT
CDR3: CATSKRHGTDTQYF

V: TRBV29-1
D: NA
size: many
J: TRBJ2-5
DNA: TGCAGCGTGACCGGAACAGGGTCAAAAGAGACCCAGTACTTC
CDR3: CSVTGTGSKETQYF

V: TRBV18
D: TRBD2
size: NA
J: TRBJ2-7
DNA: TGTGCCAGCTCTGACGGGACTAGCGCCGAGCAGTACTTC
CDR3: CASSDGTSAEQYF

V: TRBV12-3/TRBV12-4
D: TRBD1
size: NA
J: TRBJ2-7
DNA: TGTGCCAGCAGCGACAGGGGGTGTTACGAGCAGTACTTC
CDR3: CASSDRGCYEQYF

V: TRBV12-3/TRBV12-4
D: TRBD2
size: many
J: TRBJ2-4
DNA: TGTGCCAGCAAACCGGGACTAGCAAACTATGGGCAGTACTTC
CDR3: CASKPGLANYGQYF

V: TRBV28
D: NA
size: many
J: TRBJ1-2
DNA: TGTGCCAGCAGTTTGGTTCGATTGGGCAGGGCCCACTATGGCTACACCTTC
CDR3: CASSLVRLGRAHYGYTF

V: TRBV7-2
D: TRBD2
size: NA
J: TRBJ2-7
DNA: TGTGCCAGCAGCGTTAGCGGGGGGGCCGGTAACGAGCAGTACTTC
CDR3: CASSVSGGAGNEQYF

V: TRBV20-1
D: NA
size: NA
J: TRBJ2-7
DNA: TGCAGTGCTAGGAGTGTGGCGCATGCGTACGAGCAGTACTTC
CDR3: CSARSVAHAYEQYF

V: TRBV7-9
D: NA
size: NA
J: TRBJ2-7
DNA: TGTGCCGGCAGCTTGGGAGCAACGGACGAGCAGTACTTC
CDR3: CAGSLGATDEQYF

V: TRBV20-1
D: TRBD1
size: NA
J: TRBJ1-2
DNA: TGCAGTGCTAGTAACAGGGGCGGAAATGGCTACACCTTC
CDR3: CSASNRGGNGYTF

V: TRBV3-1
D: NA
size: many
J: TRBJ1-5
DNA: TGTGCCAGCAGCCAAGACAGGGGCCTCAATCAGCCCCAGCATTTT
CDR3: CASSQDRGLNQPQHF

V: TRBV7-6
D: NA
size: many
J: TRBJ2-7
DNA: TGTGCCAGCAGCTTAGGGGGATCGCCGGCGAGCCCTTACGAGCAGTACTTC
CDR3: CASSLGGSPASPYEQYF

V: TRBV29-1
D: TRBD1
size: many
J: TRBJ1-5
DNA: TGCAGCGTTGAAGAAGGGACAGGCCAGCATTTT
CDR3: CSVEEGTGQHF

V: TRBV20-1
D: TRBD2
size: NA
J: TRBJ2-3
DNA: TGCAGTGCTAGATCACGCCCTAGCGGGAGGGGTCCAGATACGCAGTATTTT
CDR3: CSARSRPSGRGPDTQYF

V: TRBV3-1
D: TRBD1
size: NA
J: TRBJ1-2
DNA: TGTGCCAGCAGTCATCGGGGACAGGGGGCAAATGGCTACACCTTC
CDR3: CASSHRGQGANGYTF

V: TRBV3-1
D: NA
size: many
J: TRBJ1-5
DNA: TGTGCCAGCAGCCCCGATGGGAGTCAGCCCCAGCATTTT
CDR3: CASSPDGSQPQHF

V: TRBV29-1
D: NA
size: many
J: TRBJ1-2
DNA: TGCAGCGTTGAGGGCCAGGGTGGCTATGGCTACACCTTC
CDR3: CSVEGQGGYGYTF

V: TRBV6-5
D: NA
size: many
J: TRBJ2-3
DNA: TGTGCCAGCAGTTACCTCGCGGGAGATACGCAGTATTTT
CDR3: CASSYLAGDTQYF

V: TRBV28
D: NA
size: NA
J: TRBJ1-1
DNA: TGTGCCAGCAAGGGTTATAAGGCAGACGCTTTCTTT
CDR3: CASKGYKADAFF

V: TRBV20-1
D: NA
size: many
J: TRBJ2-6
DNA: TGCAGTGCCTCCACGGGGGCGCAATCAGGGGCCAACGTCCTGACTTTC
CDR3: CSASTGAQSGANVLTF

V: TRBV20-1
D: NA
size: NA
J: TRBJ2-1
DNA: TGCAGTGCTAGCTGGACTGACAACAATGAGCAGTTCTTC
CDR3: CSASWTDNNEQFF

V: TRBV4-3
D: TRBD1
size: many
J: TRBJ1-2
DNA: TGCGCCAGCAGCCAAGATTCGACAGGGTCTTCCTATGGCTACACCTTC
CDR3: CASSQDSTGSSYGYTF

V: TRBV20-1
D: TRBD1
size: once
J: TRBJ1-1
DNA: TGCAGTGCTAGTTGGACAGGGAGGAACACTGAAGCTTTCTTT
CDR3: CSASWTGRNTEAFF

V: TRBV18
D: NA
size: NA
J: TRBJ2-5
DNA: TGTGCCAGCTCACCTTTTGGATCCAGCGGAGAGGCCCAGTACTTC
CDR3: CASSPFGSSGEAQYF

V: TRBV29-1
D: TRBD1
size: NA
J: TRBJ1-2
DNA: TGCAGCGTTGGGACAGGGGGCTTAGGTGGCTACACCTTC
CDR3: CSVGTGGLGGYTF

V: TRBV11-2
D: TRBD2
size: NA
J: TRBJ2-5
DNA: TGTGCCAGCAGCGGGCCGACTAGCGGGGGGGCAGAGACCCAGTACTTC
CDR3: CASSGPTSGGAETQYF

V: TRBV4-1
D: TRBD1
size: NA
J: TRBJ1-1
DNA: TGCGCCAGCAGCGCCCGAACCGGGACAGAGAAAGCTTTCTTT
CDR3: CASSARTGTEKAFF

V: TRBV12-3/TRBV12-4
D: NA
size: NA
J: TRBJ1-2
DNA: TGTGCCAGCAGTTTGTACAGAAACTATGGCTACACCTTC
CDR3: CASSLYRNYGYTF

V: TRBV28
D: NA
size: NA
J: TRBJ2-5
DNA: TGTGCCAGCAGTTCCTCTGACGAGACCCAGTACTTC
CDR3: CASSSSDETQYF